This TCR beta chain stems from a study of CXCR3-negative and CXCR3-positive naive CD8 T cells. Findings and caveats of the study: Naive cells with CXCR3 showed TRB CDR3s that were more hydrophobic than those in CXCR3-negative naive cells.

Comments on this clonotype: The antigen remains unidentified.

UMI-labeled 5' RACE TRB cDNA libraries were prepared from the cells. No DNA is given; TCRdb re-called the 5' RACE reads and lists each CDR3 protein once. In all, the sample yields around 140,000 distinct CDR3 sequences. Per the germline V gene, CDR1 is DFQATT and CDR2 is SNEGSKA (reference sequence). There are 15 residues in the CDR3. J is TRBJ1-5 and V is TRBV20-1; TCRdb selects TRBD1, and the lack of DNA leaves this call unchecked. Sequencing used naive CXCR3+ CD8+ T cells from blood. Sample subset: CD45RO-CCR7+CD27+CD95- naive CD8+ T cells expressing CXCR3 (TNR3+). This TCR was sampled from a human donor in good health. Some clones in this sample may be carry-over from other donors' samples. CDR3 loop: CSAYTGNSGNQPQHF.